The 2 T cell receptor beta chains below all came from one sample that was sequenced in a study of beta chain features in type 1 diabetes. Study observations and caveats: Moderately but significantly shorter TCRB CDR3s were found in Type 1 diabetes patients in all four CD4+ subsets.

No antigen has been assigned to these receptors. The study reverse transcribed the entire isolated RNA, so it sequenced expressed TCRB transcripts. Sequencing used immunoSEQ multiplex PCR; TCRdb keeps in-frame clones, though not all of them. In the table there are 300,000 to 400,000 clones, roughly 13% of which are singletons. What was sequenced was naive CD4+ T cells from blood. These receptor sequences come from a woman aged 18-29 years with type 1 diabetes.

This clone was observed a few times. Here the CDR3 reads CASSLAIGRGWDEQYV. The CDR3 nucleotides are TGTGCCAGCAGCTTAGCGATCGGGAGAGGATGGGACGAGCAGTACGTC. The J gene is TRBJ2-7, the V gene TRBV7-2, with D perhaps matching TRBD2 (6 bases). Germline lookup yields CDR1 SGHTA and CDR2 FQGNSA. The CDR3 extends over 16 amino acids. V was pared by 0 bases and J by 5 bases, with 17 bases between.

The table lists this clone with a few counts. The rearrangement joins TRBV7-2 to TRBJ2-3; D remains ambiguous. The CDR3 extends over 12 amino acids. Germline V lookup: CDR1 SGHTA, CDR2 FQGNSA. Deletions cut 1 base from V and 8 bases from J, with 7 bases between. As DNA, the CDR3 is TGTGCCAGCAGCTTAGACGTCGGTACGCAGTATTTT. Amino acid sequence: CASSLDVGTQYF.